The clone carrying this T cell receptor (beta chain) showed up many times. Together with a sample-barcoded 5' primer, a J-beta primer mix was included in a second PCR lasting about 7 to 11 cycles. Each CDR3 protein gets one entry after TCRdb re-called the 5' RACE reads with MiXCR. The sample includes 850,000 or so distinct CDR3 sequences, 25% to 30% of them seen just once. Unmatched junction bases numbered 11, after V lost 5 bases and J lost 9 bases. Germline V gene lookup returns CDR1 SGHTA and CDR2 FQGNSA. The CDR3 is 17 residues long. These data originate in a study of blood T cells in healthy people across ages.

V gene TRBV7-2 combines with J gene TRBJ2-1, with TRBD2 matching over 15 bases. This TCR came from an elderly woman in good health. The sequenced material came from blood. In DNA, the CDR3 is TGTGCCAGCAGCCGAAAAGGGACTAGCGGGGGGCAAATTGAGCAGTTCTTC. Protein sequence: CASSRKGTSGGQIEQFF.